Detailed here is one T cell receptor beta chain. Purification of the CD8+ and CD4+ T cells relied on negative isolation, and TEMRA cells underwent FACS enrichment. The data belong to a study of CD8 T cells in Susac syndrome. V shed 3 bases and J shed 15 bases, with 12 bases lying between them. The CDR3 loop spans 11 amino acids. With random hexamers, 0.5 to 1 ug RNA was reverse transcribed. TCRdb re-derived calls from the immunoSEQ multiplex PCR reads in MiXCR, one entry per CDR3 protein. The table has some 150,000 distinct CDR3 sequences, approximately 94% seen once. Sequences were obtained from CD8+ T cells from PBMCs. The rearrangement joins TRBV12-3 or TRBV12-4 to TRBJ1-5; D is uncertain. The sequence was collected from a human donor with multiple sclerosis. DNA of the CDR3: TGTGCCAGCAGTTTTGGGAATCAGCCGCATTTT. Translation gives CASSFGNQPHF.